Presented here are 25 T cell receptor beta chains from one specimen sequenced in a study of cytomegalovirus exposure and HLA in healthy donors. Vbeta (60) and Jbeta (13) primers were used in the PCR. Clones were read by immunoSEQ multiplex PCR, and TCRdb kept only the in-frame ones, dropping some. The data contain about 110,000 clones, 50% to 70% of them singletons. Sequences were obtained from PBMCs. These TCRs come from a young man in good health and CMV-seropositive.

The chain joins TRBV5-1 to TRBJ1-2; D gene unclear. The CDR3 extends over 14 amino acids. With 7 bases removed from V and 2 bases from J, the gap between germline ends came to 15 bases. The germline gives CDR1 SGHRS, CDR2 YFSETQ. The CDR3 spells CASWGGEENYGYTF. The DNA of the CDR3 is TGCGCCAGCTGGGGAGGCGAGGAGAACTATGGCTACACCTTC.

The V call is TRBV13, the J call TRBJ1-2, with 11 bases that match TRBD1. CDR1 is PRHDT and CDR2 is FYEKMQ in the germline V gene (reference sequence). Germline trimming cut 5 bases from V and 8 bases from J; bases unmatched to any gene: 13. CDR3 length: 16 amino acids. The CDR3 loop is CASSPGHRDRGFGYTF. DNA for the CDR3: TGTGCCAGCAGCCCTGGACACCGGGACAGGGGGTTCGGCTACACCTTC.

Of note for this clone: Other DNA sequences in this specimen translate into the identical CDR3. This chain links TRBV5-4 with TRBJ2-2; tentatively, D is TRBD2 (6 bases). V was cut by 0 bases and J by 4 bases, with 7 bases left in between. CDR1 and CDR2 (germline): SGHNT, YYREEE (reference sequence). The CDR3 extends over 14 amino acids. The CDR3 bases are TGTGCCAGCAGCTTGGACGGGGGCACCGGGGAGCTGTTTTTT. As protein: CASSLDGGTGELFF.

This clone has only a few counts. The rearrangement links TRBV7-2 to TRBJ1-6, with D possibly TRBD1 on 5 matching bases. In germline, CDR1 is SGHTA, CDR2 FQGNSA. V lost 3 bases to trimming and J lost 10 bases, with 10 bases between them. This CDR3 spans 13 amino acids. The CDR3 coding sequence is TGTGCCAGCAGCTTTGGGGGAGGCTCACCCCTCCACTTT. The encoded protein is CASSFGGGSPLHF.

This clone was picked up a small number of times. The chain uses TRBV6-6 and TRBJ1-2, with D possibly matching TRBD1 (5 bases). Trimming removed 5 bases at V and 2 bases at J, with 12 bases between. Germline V gene lookup returns CDR1 MNHNY and CDR2 SVGAGI (reference sequence). This CDR3 is 14 amino acids long. The CDR3 coding sequence is TGTGCCAGCAGTCCGGACACCTACAACTATGGCTACACCTTC. It translates to CASSPDTYNYGYTF.

The V call is TRBV4-1, the J call TRBJ1-1, with D perhaps TRBD1 (6 bases). This CDR3 region has 14 residues. V shed 0 bases and J shed 11 bases, with 16 bases lying between them. Germline V gives CDR1 MGHRA, CDR2 YSYEKL. The chain's CDR3 is CASSQDRAGDFAFF. The CDR3 nucleotides are TGCGCCAGCAGCCAAGATAGAGCAGGGGATTTTGCTTTCTTT.

The chain combines TRBV6-1 with TRBJ2-6; weak D call: TRBD1 (5 bases). V was cut by 4 bases and J by 2 bases, with 9 bases left in between. The germline CDR1 and CDR2 sequences are MNHNS and SASEGT. The CDR3 length is 15 residues. The CDR3 DNA sequence: TGTGCCAGCAGTGTCTCAGGGCCTGGGGCCAACGTCCTGACTTTC. This codes for CASSVSGPGANVLTF.

In this sample, this clone turned up a few times. This chain connects TRBV5-6 to TRBJ2-5, with 8 bases identical to TRBD1. V was pared by 4 bases and J by 5 bases, with 4 bases of the junction left unmatched. CDR1 is SGHDT and CDR2 is YYEEEE in the germline V gene. The CDR3 consists of 13 residues. The DNA for the CDR3 is TGTGCCAGCAGCCGGGACAGGTGGGAGACCCAGTACTTC. This encodes CASSRDRWETQYF.

This clone has a handful of counts. CDR3 loop: CASAAGLFFSYEQFF. CDR3 bases: TGTGCCAGCGCCGCGGGACTATTCTTTTCGTATGAGCAGTTCTTC. The chain couples TRBV11-2 to TRBJ2-1, with 7 bases lining up with TRBD2. J was trimmed by 8 bases and V by 8 bases; bases with no gene match: 15. Germline-derived CDR1 and CDR2 are SGHAT and FQNNGV. The CDR3 is 15 amino acids.

The gene calls are TRBV29-1 and TRBJ1-1; a possible D gene is TRBD1 (5 bases). Germline V gene data show CDR1 as SQVTM and CDR2 as ANQGSEA. This CDR3 is built from 15 residues. Trimming cost V 3 bases and J 0 bases, with 14 bases left between them. For the CDR3, the DNA is TGCAGCGTTGAGGGGGGATGGGGTATGAACACTGAAGCTTTCTTT. This codes for CSVEGGWGMNTEAFF. The variable domain in full, with the rest retrieved from reference TRBV29-1 and TRBJ1-1, is SAVISQKPSRDICQRGTSLTIQCQVDSQVTMMFWYRQQPGQSLTLIATANQGSEATYESGFVIDKFPISRPNLTFSTLTVSNMSPEDSSIYLCSVEGGWGMNTEAFFGQGTRLTVV.

V and J are TRBV18 and TRBJ2-6, with TRBD1 matching 7 bases. Germline CDR1 KGHSH, CDR2 LQKENI. Trimming removed 2 bases from V and 4 bases from J; junction bases left unmatched: 2. The CDR3 totals 15 residues. The CDR3 sequence is CASSPTGEGANVLTF. The DNA of the CDR3 is TGTGCCAGCTCACCAACAGGGGAGGGGGCCAACGTCCTGACTTTC. Supplemented by reference TRBV18 and TRBJ2-6, the full variable domain reads NAGVMQNPRHLVRRRGQEARLRCSPMKGHSHVYWYRQLPEEGLKFMVYLQKENIIDESGMPKERFSAEFPKEGPSILRIQQVVRGDSAAYFCASSPTGEGANVLTFGAGSRLTVL.

The chain is built from TRBV27 and TRBJ2-5; 7 nucleotides line up with TRBD1. Germline V gene lookup returns CDR1 MNHEY and CDR2 SMNVEV (reference sequence). Unmatched junction bases numbered 6, after V lost 6 bases and J lost 5 bases. The CDR3 totals 13 residues. The CDR3 is CASRQGLKETQYF. The CDR3 nucleotides are TGTGCCAGCAGACAGGGGTTAAAGGAGACCCAGTACTTC.

This chain joins TRBV19 and TRBJ2-2, with D possibly matching TRBD1 (6 bases). The CDR3 is 14 amino acids. Germline CDR1 LNHDA, CDR2 SQIVND (reference sequence). Trimming removed 4 bases at V and 1 base at J, with 7 bases between. Here the CDR3 reads CASSTTGNTGELFF. Here the CDR3 DNA reads TGTGCCAGTAGTACGACAGGGAACACCGGGGAGCTGTTTTTT. Combining the CDR3 with reference TRBV19 and TRBJ2-2 gives the whole variable domain DGGITQSPKYLFRKEGQNVTLSCEQNLNHDAMYWYRQDPGQGLRLIYYSQIVNDFQKGDIAEGYSVSREKKESFPLTVTSAQKNPTAFYLCASSTTGNTGELFFGEGSRLTVL.

V and J are TRBV7-9 and TRBJ2-3, with D possibly being TRBD2 (7 bases). Trimming left V 5 bases short and J 3 bases short, with 18 bases between. Germline CDR1 is SEHNR and CDR2 is FQNEAQ (reference sequence). The CDR3 runs to 16 residues. The CDR3 loop reads CASSPSRGGMTDTQYF. The CDR3 nucleotides read TGTGCCAGCAGCCCTAGTAGGGGGGGCATGACAGATACGCAGTATTTT.

The rearrangement joins TRBV27 to TRBJ2-1; D possibly corresponds to TRBD2 (6 bases). The length of the CDR3 is 15 residues. Trimming left V 3 bases short and J 1 base short, with 10 bases between. The germline gives CDR1 MNHEY, CDR2 SMNVEV (reference sequence). DNA of the CDR3: TGTGCCAGCAGTTTCGGGGGTCGATCCTACAATGAGCAGTTCTTC. Protein product: CASSFGGRSYNEQFF.

The V gene is TRBV7-9, the J gene TRBJ2-1; TRBD1 is a possible D gene (5 bases). V gave up 7 bases and J gave up 4 bases, with 8 bases separating them. The CDR3 covers 12 residues. Germline loops: CDR1 SEHNR, CDR2 FQNEAQ (reference sequence). As DNA, the CDR3 is TGTGCCAGCAAGGACACTTACAATGAGCAGTTCTTC. Translation: CASKDTYNEQFF.

This clone was counted only a few times. The chain links TRBV10-3 to TRBJ1-4; D gene uncertain. Deletions cut 3 bases from V and 6 bases from J, with 11 bases between. CDR3 length equals 14 residues. Germline V gene data show CDR1 as ENHRY and CDR2 as SYGVKD. The CDR3 DNA reads as TGTGCCATCAGTGATCCGCGATTGGATGAAAAACTGTTTTTT. Translation gives CAISDPRLDEKLFF.

The rearrangement uses TRBV11-2 and TRBJ1-6; TRBD1 might be the D (6 bases). V dropped 3 bases and J dropped 4 bases, with 13 bases sitting between them. This CDR3 has 16 residues. Germline CDR1 is SGHAT and CDR2 is FQNNGV. CDR3 DNA sequence: TGTGCCAGCAGCTTGGGCCCCAGGGGTTATAATTCACCCCTCCACTTT. It specifies CASSLGPRGYNSPLHF.

This clone was counted between two and nine times. J is TRBJ2-2 and V is TRBV21-1; the table's D gene call, TRBD1, was not cross checked with the DNA. TRBV21-1 is labeled a pseudogene. The CDR3 totals 17 residues. CDR3 loop: CASFHPRAGENTGELFF. DNA for the CDR3: TGTGCCAGCTTCCACCCCAGGGCAGGGGAGAACACCGGGGAGCTGTTTTTT.

The rearrangement joins TRBV4-1 to TRBJ1-4; D gene unclear. V lost 6 bases to trimming and J lost 5 bases, with 16 bases between them. Germline values: CDR1 MGHRA, CDR2 YSYEKL. There are 15 residues in the CDR3. The CDR3 nucleotides are TGCGCCAGCAGAATCGGGTTTTTGAGGAATGAAAAACTGTTTTTT. This gives the protein CASRIGFLRNEKLFF.

The chain recombines TRBV10-2 with TRBJ1-2, with D possibly matching TRBD1 (6 bases). Trimming pared 6 bases from V and 8 bases from J, leaving 13 bases between. This CDR3 region has 12 residues. CDR1 and CDR2 (germline): WSHSY, SAAADI. Here the CDR3 DNA reads TGCGCCAGCAGCCAGGGGTTCCGAGGCTACACCTTC. It specifies CASSQGFRGYTF.

The V and J genes are TRBV6-5 and TRBJ2-2, with 10 nucleotides matching TRBD1. CDR3 size: 14 residues. Germline V lookup: CDR1 MNHEY, CDR2 SVGAGI. CDR3 coding DNA: TGTGTCACCGGACAGGGGGTTAACACCGGGGAGCTGTTTTTT. This sequence encodes CVTGQGVNTGELFF.

This sequence joins TRBV13 and TRBJ2-7; 8 bases are shared with TRBD1. CDR3 length equals 15 residues. V dropped 5 bases and J dropped 9; count of bases not matched to a gene: 15. Germline CDR1 reads PRHDT; CDR2 reads FYEKMQ (reference sequence). In DNA, the CDR3 is TGTGCCAGCAGCCTCCCCGAGGACAGGGCGCTTGGGCAGTACTTC. This encodes CASSLPEDRALGQYF.

This clone was observed once. The chain joins TRBV6-5 to TRBJ2-2; the D gene is possibly TRBD2 (6 bases). The germline V and J ends were trimmed by 2 bases and 4 bases, with 11 bases remaining between them. Per germline, CDR1 MNHEY and CDR2 SVGAGI. CDR3 length: 15 residues. In DNA form, the CDR3 reads TGTGCCAGCAGTTACGCGGGGAGCTCCACCGGGGAGCTGTTTTTT. Encoded protein: CASSYAGSSTGELFF.

This clone came up a few times. V gene TRBV9 combines with J gene TRBJ2-1; 8 bases fit TRBD1. Trimming at V came to 3 bases and at J to 8 bases, leaving 7 bases not matched to a gene. This CDR3 comprises 14 residues. Germline V gene data show CDR1 as SGDLS and CDR2 as YYNGEE. CDR3 nucleotide sequence: TGTGCCAGCAGCGAACGGACAGGGCGGTATGAGCAGTTCTTC. It specifies CASSERTGRYEQFF.